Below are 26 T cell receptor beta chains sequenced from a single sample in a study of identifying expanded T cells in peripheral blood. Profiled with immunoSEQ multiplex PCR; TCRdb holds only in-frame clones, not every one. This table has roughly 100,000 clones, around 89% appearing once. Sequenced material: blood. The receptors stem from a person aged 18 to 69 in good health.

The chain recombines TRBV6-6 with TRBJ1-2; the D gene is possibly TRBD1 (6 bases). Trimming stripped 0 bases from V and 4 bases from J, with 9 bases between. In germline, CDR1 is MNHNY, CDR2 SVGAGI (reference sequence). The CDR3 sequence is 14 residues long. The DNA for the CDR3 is TGTGCCAGCAGTTACTCGGCAGGGGTCTATGGCTACACCTTC. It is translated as CASSYSAGVYGYTF.

CDR3 loop: CASSLQGRLINEQYF. Here the CDR3 DNA reads TGTGCCAGCAGTCTACAGGGGCGCCTGATTAACGAGCAGTACTTC. This chain links TRBV28 with TRBJ2-7; 7 bases are a match to TRBD1. CDR1 is MDHEN, CDR2 SYDVKM, per germline. Trimming at V came to 5 bases and at J to 5 bases, leaving 12 bases not matched to a gene. There are 15 residues in the CDR3.

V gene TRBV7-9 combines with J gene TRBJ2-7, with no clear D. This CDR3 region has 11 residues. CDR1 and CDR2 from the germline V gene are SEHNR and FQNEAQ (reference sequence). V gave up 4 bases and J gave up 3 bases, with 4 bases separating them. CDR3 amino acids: CASSSIYEQYF. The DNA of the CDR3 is TGTGCCAGCAGCTCGATCTACGAGCAGTACTTC.

The chain's CDR3 is CASSLTPTGNEQFF. The CDR3 coding sequence is TGCGCCAGCAGCTTGACCCCCACGGGCAATGAGCAGTTCTTC. The chain links TRBV5-1 to TRBJ2-1; the D is unclear. Germline assignment: CDR1 SGHRS and CDR2 YFSETQ. V was cut by 1 base and J by 6 bases, with 11 bases left in between. The CDR3 length is 14 residues.

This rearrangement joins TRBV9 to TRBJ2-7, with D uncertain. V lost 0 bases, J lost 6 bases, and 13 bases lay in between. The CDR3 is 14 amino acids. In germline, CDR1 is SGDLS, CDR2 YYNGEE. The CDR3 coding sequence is TGTGCCAGCAGCGTAGCTGTGAGAACCCGCGAGCAGTACTTC. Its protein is CASSVAVRTREQYF.

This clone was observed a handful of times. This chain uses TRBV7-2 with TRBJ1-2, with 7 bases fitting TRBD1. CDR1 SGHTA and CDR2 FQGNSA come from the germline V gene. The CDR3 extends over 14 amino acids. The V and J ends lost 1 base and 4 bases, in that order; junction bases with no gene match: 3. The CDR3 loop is CASSLVGTAYGYTF. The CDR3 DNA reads TGTGCCAGCAGCTTAGTTGGGACAGCCTATGGCTACACCTTC.

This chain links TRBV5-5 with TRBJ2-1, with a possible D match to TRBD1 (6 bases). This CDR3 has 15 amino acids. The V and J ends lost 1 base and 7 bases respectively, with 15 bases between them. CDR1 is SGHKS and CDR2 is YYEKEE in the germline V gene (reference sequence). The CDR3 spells CASSLIIRQVNEQFF. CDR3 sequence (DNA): TGTGCCAGCAGCTTGATAATCCGACAGGTAAATGAGCAGTTCTTC.

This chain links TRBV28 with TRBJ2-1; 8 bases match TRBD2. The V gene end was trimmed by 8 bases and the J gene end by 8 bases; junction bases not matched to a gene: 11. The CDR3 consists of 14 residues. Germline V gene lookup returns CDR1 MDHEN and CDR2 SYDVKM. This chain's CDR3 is CASLPSGRSDEQFF. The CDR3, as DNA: TGTGCCAGCCTACCCAGCGGGAGATCGGATGAGCAGTTCTTC.

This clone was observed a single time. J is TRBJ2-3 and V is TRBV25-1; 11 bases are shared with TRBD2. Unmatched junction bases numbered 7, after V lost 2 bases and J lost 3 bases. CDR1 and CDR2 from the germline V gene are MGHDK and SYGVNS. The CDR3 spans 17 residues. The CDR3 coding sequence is TGTGCCAGCAGTGAACGCTCCGGGACTAGCGGAACAGATACGCAGTATTTT. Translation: CASSERSGTSGTDTQYF.

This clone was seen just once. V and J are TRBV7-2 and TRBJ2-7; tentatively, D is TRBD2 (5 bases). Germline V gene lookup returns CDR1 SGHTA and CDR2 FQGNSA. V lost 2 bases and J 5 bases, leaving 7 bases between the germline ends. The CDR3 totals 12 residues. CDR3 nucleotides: TGTGCCAGCAGCTTATCCGGGGACGAGCAGTACTTC. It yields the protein CASSLSGDEQYF.

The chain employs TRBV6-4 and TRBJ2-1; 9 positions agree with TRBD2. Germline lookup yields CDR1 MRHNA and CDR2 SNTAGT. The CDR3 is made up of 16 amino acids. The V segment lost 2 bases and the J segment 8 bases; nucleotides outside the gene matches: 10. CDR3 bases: TGTGCCAGCAGTGACCTTGGACTAGCGTCTTTCGATGAGCAGTTCTTC. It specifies CASSDLGLASFDEQFF.

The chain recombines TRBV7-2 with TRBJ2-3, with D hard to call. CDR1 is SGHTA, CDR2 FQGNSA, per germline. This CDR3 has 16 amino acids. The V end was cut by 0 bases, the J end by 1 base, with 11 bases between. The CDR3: CASSLALGWGTDTQYF. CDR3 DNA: TGTGCCAGCAGCTTAGCGCTGGGCTGGGGCACAGATACGCAGTATTTT.

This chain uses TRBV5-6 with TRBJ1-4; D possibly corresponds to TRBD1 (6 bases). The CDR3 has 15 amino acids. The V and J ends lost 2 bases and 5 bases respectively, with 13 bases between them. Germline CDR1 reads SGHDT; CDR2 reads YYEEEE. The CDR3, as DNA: TGTGCCAGCAGCTTAACAGGGAAGGAAAATGAAAAACTGTTTTTT. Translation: CASSLTGKENEKLFF.

CDR3 amino acids: CASSPRGTLSSPYEQYF. CDR3 nucleotides: TGTGCCAGTAGTCCCCGGGGGACTCTATCCAGCCCCTACGAGCAGTACTTC. The chain joins TRBV19 to TRBJ2-7; TRBD2 might be the D (6 bases). The CDR3 sequence is 17 residues long. The V and J ends lost 5 bases and 2 bases respectively, with 22 bases between them. In germline, CDR1 is LNHDA, CDR2 SQIVND (reference sequence).

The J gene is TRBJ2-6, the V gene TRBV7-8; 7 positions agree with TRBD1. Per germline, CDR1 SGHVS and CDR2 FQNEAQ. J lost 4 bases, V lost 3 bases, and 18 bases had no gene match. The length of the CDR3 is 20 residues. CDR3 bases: TGTGCCAGCAGCTTCGCGATCAAGACAGGGCCCTTTAGAGGGGCCAACGTCCTGACTTTC. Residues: CASSFAIKTGPFRGANVLTF.

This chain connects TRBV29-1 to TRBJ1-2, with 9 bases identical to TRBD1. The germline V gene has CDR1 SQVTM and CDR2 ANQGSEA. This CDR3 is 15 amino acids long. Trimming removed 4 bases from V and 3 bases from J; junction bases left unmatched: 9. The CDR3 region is CSVGATGGQDYGYTF. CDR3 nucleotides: TGCAGCGTTGGCGCTACAGGGGGCCAGGACTATGGCTACACCTTC.

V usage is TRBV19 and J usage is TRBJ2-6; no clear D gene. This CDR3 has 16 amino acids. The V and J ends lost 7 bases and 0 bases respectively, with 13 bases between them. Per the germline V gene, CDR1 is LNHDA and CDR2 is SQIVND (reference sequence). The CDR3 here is CASKTVRLSGANVLTF. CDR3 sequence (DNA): TGTGCCAGTAAGACCGTCCGCCTCTCTGGGGCCAACGTCCTGACTTTC.

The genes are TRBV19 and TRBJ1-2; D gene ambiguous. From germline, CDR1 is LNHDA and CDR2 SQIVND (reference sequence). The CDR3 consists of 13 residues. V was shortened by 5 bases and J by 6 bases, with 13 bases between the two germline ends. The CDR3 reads CASSPARRDGYTF. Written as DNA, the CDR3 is TGTGCCAGTAGTCCAGCCCGGAGGGATGGCTACACCTTC.

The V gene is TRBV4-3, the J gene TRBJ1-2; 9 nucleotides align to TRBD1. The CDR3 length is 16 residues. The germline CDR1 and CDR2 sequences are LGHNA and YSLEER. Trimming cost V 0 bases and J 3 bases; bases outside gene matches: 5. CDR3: CASSQEIRDRDYGYTF. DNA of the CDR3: TGCGCCAGCAGCCAAGAGATCCGGGACAGGGACTATGGCTACACCTTC.

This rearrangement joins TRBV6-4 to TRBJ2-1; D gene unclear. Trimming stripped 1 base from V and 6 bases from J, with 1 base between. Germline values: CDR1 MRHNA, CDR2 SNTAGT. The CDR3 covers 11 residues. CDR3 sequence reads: CASSDFNEQFF. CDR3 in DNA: TGTGCCAGCAGTGACTTCAATGAGCAGTTCTTC.

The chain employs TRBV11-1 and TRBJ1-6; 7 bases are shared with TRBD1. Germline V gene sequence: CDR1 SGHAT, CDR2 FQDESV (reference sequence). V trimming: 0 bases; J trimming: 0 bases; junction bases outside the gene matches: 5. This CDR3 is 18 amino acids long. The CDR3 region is CASSLAGTASSYNSPLHF. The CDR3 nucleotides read TGTGCCAGCAGCTTAGCGGGGACAGCGAGCTCCTATAATTCACCCCTCCACTTT.

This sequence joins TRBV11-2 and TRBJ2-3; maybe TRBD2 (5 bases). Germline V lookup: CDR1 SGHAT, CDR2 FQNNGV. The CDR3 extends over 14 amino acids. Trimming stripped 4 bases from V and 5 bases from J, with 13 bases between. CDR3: CASSYGPAGDTQYF. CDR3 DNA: TGTGCCAGCAGCTATGGGCCCGCGGGAGATACGCAGTATTTT.

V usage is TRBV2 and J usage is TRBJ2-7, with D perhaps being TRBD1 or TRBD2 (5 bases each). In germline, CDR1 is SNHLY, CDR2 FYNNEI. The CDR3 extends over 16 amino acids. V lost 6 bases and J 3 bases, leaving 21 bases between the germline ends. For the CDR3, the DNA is TGTGCCAGCAGATCTCCCGGGACGGGTTTTTACTACGAGCAGTACTTC. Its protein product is CASRSPGTGFYYEQYF. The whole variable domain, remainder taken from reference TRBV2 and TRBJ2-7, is EPEVTQTPSHQVTQMGQEVILRCVPISNHLYFYWYRQILGQKVEFLVSFYNNEISEKSEIFDDQFSVERPDGSNFTLKIRSTKLEDSAMYFCASRSPGTGFYYEQYFGPGTRLTVT.

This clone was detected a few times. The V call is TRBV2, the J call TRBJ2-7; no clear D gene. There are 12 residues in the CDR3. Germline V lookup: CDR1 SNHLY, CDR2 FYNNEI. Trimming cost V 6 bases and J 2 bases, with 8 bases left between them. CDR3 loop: CASRPDPYEQYF. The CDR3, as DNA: TGTGCCAGCAGGCCCGACCCCTACGAGCAGTACTTC.

The CDR3 here is CASSLEGSSYEQYF. The CDR3 DNA is TGCGCCAGCAGCTTGGAGGGATCGTCCTACGAGCAGTACTTC. The chain employs TRBV5-1 and TRBJ2-7, with D uncertain. Germline CDR1 SGHRS, CDR2 YFSETQ. V lost 0 bases and J 1 base, leaving 8 bases between the germline ends. CDR3 length equals 14 residues.

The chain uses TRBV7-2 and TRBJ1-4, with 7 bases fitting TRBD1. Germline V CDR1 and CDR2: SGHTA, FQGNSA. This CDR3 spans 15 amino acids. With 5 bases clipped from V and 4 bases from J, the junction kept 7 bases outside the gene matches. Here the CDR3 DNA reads TGTGCCAGCAGCCTTTACGGGACAGATAATGAAAAACTGTTTTTT. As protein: CASSLYGTDNEKLFF.